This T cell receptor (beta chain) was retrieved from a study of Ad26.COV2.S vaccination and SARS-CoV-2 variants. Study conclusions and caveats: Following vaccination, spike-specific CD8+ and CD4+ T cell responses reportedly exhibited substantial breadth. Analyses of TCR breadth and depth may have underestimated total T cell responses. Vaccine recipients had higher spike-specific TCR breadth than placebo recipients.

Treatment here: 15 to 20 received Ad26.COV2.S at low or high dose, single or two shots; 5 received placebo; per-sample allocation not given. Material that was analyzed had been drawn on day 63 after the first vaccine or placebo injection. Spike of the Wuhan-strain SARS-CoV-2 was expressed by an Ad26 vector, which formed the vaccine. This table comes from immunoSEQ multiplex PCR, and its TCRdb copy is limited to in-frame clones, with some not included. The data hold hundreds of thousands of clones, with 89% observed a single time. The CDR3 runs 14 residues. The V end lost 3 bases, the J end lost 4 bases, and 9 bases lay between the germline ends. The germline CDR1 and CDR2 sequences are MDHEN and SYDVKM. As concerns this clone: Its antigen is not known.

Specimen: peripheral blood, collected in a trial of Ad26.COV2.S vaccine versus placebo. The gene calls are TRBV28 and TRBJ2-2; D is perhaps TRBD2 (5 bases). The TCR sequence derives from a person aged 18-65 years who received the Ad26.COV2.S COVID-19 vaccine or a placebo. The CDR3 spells CASSFTGSTGELFF. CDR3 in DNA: TGTGCCAGCAGTTTTACGGGGAGCACCGGGGAGCTGTTTTTT.